This T cell receptor beta chain was profiled in a study of blood T cell repertoires in COVID-19. Overall study: Donors in the United States, Italy and Spain gave samples during acute or convalescent COVID-19. In each case, the material was cDNA or gDNA derived from T cells, B-cell-depleted T cells, or PBMCs.

Methods used by the authors: Reference gene primer amplification gave nucleated cell count estimates. Sequencing used immunoSEQ multiplex PCR; TCRdb keeps in-frame clones, though not all of them. V, J and clone size reflect that table, while D and trimming were determined from the DNA. The sample holds roughly 40,000 clones, over 75% seen once. Sequencing used peripheral blood. This sequence originates from a human donor in a cohort sampled during active COVID-19.

CDR3 region: CASSPGQGREQYF. The CDR3 DNA follows: TGTGCCAGTAGCCCGGGACAGGGACGCGAGCAGTACTTC. The J gene is TRBJ2-7, the V gene TRBV19, with 9 bases aligning to TRBD1. V was pared by 6 bases and J by 6 bases, with 6 bases of the junction left unmatched. Germline-derived CDR1 and CDR2 are LNHDA and SQIVND (reference sequence). This CDR3 spans 13 amino acids.